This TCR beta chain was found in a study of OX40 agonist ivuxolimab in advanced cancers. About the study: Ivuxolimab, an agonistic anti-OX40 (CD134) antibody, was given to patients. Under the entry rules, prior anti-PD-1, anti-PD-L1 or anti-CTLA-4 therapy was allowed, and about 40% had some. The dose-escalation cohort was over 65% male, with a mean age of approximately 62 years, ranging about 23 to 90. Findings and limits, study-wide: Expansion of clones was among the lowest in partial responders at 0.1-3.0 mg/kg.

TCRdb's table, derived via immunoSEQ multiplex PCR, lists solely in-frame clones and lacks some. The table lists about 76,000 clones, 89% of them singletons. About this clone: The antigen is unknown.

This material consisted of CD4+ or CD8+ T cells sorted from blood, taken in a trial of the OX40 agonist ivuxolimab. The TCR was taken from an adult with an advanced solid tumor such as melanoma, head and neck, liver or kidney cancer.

This CDR3 is CASKGTGSNTQYF. The DNA of the CDR3 is TGTGCCAGTAAAGGGACAGGCAGTAATACGCAGTATTTT. The chain links TRBV19 to TRBJ2-3, with TRBD1 identical over 8 bases. Losses at the gene ends were 7 bases for V and 7 bases for J; bases not matched to a gene: 7. The CDR3 totals 13 residues. Looked up from germline, CDR1 is LNHDA and CDR2 is SQIVND (reference sequence). Looking up the rest from reference TRBV19 and TRBJ2-3 gives the full variable domain: DGGITQSPKYLFRKEGQNVTLSCEQNLNHDAMYWYRQDPGQGLRLIYYSQIVNDFQKGDIAEGYSVSREKKESFPLTVTSAQKNPTAFYLCASKGTGSNTQYFGPGTRLTVL.